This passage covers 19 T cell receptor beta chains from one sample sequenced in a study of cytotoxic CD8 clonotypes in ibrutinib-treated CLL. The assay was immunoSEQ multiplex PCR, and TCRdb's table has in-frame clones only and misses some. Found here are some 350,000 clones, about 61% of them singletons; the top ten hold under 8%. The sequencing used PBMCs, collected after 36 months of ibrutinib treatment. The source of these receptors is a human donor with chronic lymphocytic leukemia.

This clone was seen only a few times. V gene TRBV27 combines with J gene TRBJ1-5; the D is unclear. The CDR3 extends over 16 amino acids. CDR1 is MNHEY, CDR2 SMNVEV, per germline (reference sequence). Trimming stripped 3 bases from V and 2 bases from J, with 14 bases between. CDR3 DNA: TGTGCCAGCAGTTTCCTGGGTCCCATCGGCAATCAGCCCCAGCATTTT. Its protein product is CASSFLGPIGNQPQHF.

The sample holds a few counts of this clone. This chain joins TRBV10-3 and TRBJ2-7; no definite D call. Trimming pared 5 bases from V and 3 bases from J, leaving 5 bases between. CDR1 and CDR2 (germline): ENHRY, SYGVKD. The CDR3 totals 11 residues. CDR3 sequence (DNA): TGTGCCATCAGTTTCGGCTACGAGCAGTACTTC. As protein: CAISFGYEQYF.

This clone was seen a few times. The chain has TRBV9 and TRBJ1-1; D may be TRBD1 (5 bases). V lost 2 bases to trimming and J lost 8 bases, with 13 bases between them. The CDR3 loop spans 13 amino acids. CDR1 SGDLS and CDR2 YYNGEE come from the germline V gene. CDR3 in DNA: TGTGCCAGCAGCGTCCCGGGACGCAAGGAAGCTTTCTTT. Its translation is CASSVPGRKEAFF.

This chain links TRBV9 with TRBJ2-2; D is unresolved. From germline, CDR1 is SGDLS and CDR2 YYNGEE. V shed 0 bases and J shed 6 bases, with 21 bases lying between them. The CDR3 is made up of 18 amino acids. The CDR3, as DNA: TGTGCCAGCAGCGTAGCCCATGGAAAGGAAGCAGTCCCCGGGGAGCTGTTTTTT. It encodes CASSVAHGKEAVPGELFF.

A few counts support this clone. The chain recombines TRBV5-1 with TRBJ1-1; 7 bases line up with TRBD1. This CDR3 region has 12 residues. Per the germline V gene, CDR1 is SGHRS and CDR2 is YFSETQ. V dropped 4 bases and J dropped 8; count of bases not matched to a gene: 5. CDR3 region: CASSQLGQEAFF. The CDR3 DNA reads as TGCGCCAGCAGCCAGCTGGGACAGGAAGCTTTCTTT.

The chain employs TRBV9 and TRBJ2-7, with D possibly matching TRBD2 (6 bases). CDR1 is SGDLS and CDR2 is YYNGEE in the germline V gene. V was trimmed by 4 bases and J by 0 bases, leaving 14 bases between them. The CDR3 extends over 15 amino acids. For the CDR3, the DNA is TGTGCCAGCAGCCCACTAGCCCACGGCTCCTACGAGCAGTACTTC. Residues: CASSPLAHGSYEQYF.

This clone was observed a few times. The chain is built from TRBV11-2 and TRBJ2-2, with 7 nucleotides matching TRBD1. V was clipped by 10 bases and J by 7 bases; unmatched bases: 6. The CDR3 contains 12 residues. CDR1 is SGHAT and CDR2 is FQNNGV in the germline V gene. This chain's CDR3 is CATGTEHGELFF. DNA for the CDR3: TGTGCCACCGGGACAGAACACGGGGAGCTGTTTTTT.

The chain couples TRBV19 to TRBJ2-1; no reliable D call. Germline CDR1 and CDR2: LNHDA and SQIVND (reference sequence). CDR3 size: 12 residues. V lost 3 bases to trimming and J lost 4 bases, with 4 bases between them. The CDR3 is CASSMQYNEQFF. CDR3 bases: TGTGCCAGTAGTATGCAGTACAATGAGCAGTTCTTC.

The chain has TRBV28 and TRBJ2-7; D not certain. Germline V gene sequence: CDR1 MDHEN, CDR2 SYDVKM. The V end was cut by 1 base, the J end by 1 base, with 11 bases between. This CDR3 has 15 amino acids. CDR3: CASSLLSSGSYEQYF. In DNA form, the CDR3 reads TGTGCCAGCAGTTTATTGTCTAGTGGTTCCTACGAGCAGTACTTC. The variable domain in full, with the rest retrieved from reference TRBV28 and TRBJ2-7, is DVKVTQSSRYLVKRTGEKVFLECVQDMDHENMFWYRQDPGLGLRLIYFSYDVKMKEKGDIPEGYSVSREKKERFSLILESASTNQTSMYLCASSLLSSGSYEQYFGPGTRLTVT.

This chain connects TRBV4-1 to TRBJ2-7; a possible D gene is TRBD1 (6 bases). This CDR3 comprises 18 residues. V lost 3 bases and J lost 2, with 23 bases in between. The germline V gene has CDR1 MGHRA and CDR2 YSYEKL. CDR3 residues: CASSQWPRSGAKTYEQYF. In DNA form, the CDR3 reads TGCGCCAGCAGCCAGTGGCCCCGCTCAGGGGCTAAGACCTACGAGCAGTACTTC.

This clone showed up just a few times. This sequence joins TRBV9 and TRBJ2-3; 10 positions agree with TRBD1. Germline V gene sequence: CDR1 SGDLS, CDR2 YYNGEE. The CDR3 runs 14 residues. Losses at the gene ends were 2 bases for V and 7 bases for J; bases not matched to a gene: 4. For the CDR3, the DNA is TGTGCCAGCAGCGTGGGACAGGGGAGAAATACGCAGTATTTT. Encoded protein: CASSVGQGRNTQYF.

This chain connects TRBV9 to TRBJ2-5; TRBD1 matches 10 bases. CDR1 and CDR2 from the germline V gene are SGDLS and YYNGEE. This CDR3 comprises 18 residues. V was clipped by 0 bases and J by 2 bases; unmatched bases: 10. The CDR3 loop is CASSVGDRGSPGQETQYF. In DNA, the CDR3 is TGTGCCAGCAGCGTAGGGGACAGGGGATCCCCGGGGCAAGAGACCCAGTACTTC.

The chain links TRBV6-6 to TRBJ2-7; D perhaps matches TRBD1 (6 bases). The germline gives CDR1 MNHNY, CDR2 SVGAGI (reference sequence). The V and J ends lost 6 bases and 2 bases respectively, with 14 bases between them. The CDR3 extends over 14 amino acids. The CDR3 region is CASRQGSGPYEQYF. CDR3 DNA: TGTGCCAGCAGACAGGGAAGCGGCCCCTACGAGCAGTACTTC.

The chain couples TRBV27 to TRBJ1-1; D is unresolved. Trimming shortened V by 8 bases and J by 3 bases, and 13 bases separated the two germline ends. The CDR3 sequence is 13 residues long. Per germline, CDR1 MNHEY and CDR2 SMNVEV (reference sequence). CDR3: CASAASQYTEAFF. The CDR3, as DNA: TGTGCCAGCGCAGCGTCCCAGTACACTGAAGCTTTCTTT.

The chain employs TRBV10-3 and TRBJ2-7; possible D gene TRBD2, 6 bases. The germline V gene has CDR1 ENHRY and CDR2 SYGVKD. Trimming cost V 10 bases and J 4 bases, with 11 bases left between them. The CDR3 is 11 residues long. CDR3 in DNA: TGTGCCACCCGGGACTCATACGAGCAGTACTTC. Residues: CATRDSYEQYF.

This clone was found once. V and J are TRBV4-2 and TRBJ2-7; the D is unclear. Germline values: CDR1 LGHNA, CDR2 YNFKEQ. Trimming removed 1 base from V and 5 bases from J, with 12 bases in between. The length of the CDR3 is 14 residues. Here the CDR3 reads CASSQVGLVNEQYF. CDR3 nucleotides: TGTGCCAGCAGCCAAGTTGGGCTAGTTAACGAGCAGTACTTC.

This CDR3 reads CASSVEGQSGFGDTQYF. The DNA for the CDR3 is TGTGCCAGCAGCGTAGAGGGACAGTCTGGTTTTGGGGATACGCAGTATTTT. The chain has TRBV9 and TRBJ2-3; TRBD1 matches 7 bases. V trimming: 0 bases; J trimming: 6 bases; junction bases outside the gene matches: 13. The CDR3 loop spans 17 amino acids. From germline, CDR1 is SGDLS and CDR2 YYNGEE.

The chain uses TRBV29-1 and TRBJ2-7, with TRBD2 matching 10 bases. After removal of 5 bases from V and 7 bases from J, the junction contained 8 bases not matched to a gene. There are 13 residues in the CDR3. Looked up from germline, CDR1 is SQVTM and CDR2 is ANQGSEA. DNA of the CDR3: TGCAGCGTTATTCTAGCGGGAGTATGGGAGCAGTACTTC. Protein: CSVILAGVWEQYF.

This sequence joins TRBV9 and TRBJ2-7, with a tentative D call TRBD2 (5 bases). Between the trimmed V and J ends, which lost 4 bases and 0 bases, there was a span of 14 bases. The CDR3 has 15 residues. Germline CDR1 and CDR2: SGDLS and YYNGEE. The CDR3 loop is CASSPTDSHSYEQYF. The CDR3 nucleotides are TGTGCCAGCAGCCCAACGGACTCCCACTCCTACGAGCAGTACTTC.